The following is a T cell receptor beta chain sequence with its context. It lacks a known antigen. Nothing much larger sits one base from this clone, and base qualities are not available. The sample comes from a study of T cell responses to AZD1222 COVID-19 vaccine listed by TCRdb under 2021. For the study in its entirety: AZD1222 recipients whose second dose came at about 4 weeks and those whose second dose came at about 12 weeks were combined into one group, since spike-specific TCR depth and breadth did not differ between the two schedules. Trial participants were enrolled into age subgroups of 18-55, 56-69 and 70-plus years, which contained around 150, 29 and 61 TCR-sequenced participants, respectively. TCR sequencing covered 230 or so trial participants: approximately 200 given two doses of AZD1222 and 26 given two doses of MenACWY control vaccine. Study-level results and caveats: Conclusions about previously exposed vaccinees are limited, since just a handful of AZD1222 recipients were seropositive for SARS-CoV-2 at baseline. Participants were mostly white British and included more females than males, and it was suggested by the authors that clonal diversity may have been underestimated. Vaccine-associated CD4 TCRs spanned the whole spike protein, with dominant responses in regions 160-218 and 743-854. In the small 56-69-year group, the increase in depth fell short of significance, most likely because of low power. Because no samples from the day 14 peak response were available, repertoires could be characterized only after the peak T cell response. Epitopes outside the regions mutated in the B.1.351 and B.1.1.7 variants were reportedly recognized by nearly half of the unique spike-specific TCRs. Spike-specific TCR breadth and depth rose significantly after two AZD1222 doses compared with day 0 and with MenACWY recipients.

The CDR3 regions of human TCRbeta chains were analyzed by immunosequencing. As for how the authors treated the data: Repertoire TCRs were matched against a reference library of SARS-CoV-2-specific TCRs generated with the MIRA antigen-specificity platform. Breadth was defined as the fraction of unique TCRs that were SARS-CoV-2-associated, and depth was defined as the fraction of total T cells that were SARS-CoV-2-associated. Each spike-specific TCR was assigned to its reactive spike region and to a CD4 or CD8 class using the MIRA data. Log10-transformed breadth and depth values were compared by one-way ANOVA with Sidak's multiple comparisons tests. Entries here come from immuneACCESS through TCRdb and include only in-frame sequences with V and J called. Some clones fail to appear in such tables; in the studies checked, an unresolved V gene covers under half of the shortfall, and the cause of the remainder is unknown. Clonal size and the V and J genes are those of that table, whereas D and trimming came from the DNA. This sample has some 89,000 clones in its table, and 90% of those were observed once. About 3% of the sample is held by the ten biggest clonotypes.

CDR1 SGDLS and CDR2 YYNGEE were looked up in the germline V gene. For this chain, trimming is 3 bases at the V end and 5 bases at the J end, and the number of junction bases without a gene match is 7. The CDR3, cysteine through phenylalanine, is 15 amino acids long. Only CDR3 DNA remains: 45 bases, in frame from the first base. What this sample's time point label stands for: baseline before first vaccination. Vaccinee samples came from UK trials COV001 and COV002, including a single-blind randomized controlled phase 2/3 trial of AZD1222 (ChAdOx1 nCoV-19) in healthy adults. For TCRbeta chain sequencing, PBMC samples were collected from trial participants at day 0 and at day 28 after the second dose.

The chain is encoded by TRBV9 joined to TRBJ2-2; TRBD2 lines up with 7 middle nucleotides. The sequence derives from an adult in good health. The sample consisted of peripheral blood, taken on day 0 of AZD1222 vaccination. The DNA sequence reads TGTGCCAGCAGCGGCGGGACTACAATTACCGGGGAGCTGTTTTTT. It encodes CASSGGTTITGELFF. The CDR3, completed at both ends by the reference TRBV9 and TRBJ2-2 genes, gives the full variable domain DSGVTQTPKHLITATGQRVTLRCSPRSGDLSVYWYQQSLDQGLQFLIQYYNGEERAKGNILERFSAQQFPDLHSELNLSSLELGDSALYFCASSGGTTITGELFFGEGSRLTVL.